The present T cell receptor beta chain was sequenced within a study of blood T cell repertoires in COVID-19. TCRdb's copy holds only in-frame clones and misses some; the assay was immunoSEQ multiplex PCR. This sample has about 280,000 clones, with approximately 88% found just once. This CDR3 is 16 amino acids long. V was clipped by 5 bases and J by 3 bases, with 18 bases between them. Germline CDR1 SGHTA, CDR2 FQGNSA. The genes are TRBV7-2 and TRBJ2-3; tentative D call: TRBD2 (6 bases). Sequenced: peripheral blood. This clonotype was obtained from a man aged 45 to 65 with acute or convalescent COVID-19. In DNA form, the CDR3 reads TGTGCCAGCAGCCGGGGCCCTAGCGTTGGAACAGATACGCAGTATTTT. Translation: CASSRGPSVGTDTQYF. The full variable domain, completed using reference TRBV7-2 and TRBJ2-3, is GAGVSQSPSNKVTEKGKDVELRCDPISGHTALYWYRQSLGQGLEFLIYFQGNSAPDKSGLPSDRFSAERTGGSVSTLTIQRTQQEDSAVYLCASSRGPSVGTDTQYFGPGTRLTVL.